The present T cell receptor (beta chain) was sequenced within a study of T cells after yellow fever vaccination. Study-level findings and limits: Abundant bulk-population clonotypes could contaminate the FACS-sorted repertoires. Although the secondary response was weaker, it peaked faster, at day 5 versus 15. Overlap between CD4 and CD8 compartments was detected for a small share of clonotypes.

The germline CDR1 and CDR2 sequences are LGHNA and YNFKEQ. V lost 0 bases to trimming and J lost 4 bases, with 9 bases between them. This CDR3 has 15 residues. MiXCR, applied by TCRdb to the 5' RACE reads, yields one record per CDR3 protein. The sample has hundreds of thousands of distinct CDR3 sequences; roughly 3.9% are singletons. In this sample, this clonotype turned up a few times. Its cognate antigen is unknown. The genes are TRBV4-2 and TRBJ2-2; no firm D call. The sequenced sample was PBMCs, obtained 5 days after the yellow fever booster vaccination. The receptor's source is a man aged 18 to 29 who received the YFV17D yellow fever vaccine. CDR3 loop: CASSQEEGATGELFF. For the CDR3, the DNA is TGTGCCAGCAGCCAAGAAGAAGGTGCCACCGGGGAGCTGTTTTTT.